This TCR beta chain appears in the sequencing data of a study of T cells after yellow fever vaccination. Study context: Any fraction with a low cell number was prepared using SMART-Seq v4 Ultra Low Input.

A single record per CDR3 protein comes from TCRdb applying MiXCR to the 5' RACE reads. Found here are over 65,000 distinct CDR3 sequences, roughly 13% of them singletons; the top ten hold 20% to 25%. From germline, CDR1 is LNHNV and CDR2 YYDKDF (reference sequence). Trimming cost V 0 bases and J 2 bases, with 16 bases left between them. This CDR3 is built from 17 residues. This sequence joins TRBV15 and TRBJ1-2, with D unclear. The sequence was collected from a man aged 18 to 30 who received the YFV17D yellow fever vaccine. The starting material was CD8+ T cells not binding an NS4B(214-222) dextramer, sorted from PBMCs, obtained 21 days after the first yellow fever vaccination. CDR3 coding DNA: TGTGCCACCAGCAGAGATGCCTTGGCAGACCAAAACTATGGCTACACCTTC. It translates to CATSRDALADQNYGYTF.